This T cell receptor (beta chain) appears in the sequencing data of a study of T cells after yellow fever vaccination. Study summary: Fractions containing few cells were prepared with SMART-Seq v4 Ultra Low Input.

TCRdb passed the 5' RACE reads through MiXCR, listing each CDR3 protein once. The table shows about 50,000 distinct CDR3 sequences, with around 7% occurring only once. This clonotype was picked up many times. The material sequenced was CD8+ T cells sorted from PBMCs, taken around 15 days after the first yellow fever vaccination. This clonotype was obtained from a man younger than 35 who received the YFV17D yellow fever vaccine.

The CDR3 reads CASRPGGFNTEAFF. CDR3 DNA sequence: TGTGCCAGCAGGCCCGGGGGCTTTAACACTGAAGCTTTCTTT. J is TRBJ1-1 and V is TRBV7-9, with D possibly matching TRBD1 (6 bases). Germline assignment: CDR1 SEHNR and CDR2 FQNEAQ (reference sequence). V lost 6 bases, J lost 2 bases, and 13 bases lay in between. This CDR3 has 14 amino acids. Combining the CDR3 with reference TRBV7-9 and TRBJ1-1 gives the whole variable domain DTGVSQNPRHKITKRGQNVTFRCDPISEHNRLYWYRQTLGQGPEFLTYFQNEAQLEKSRLLSDRFSAERPKGSFSTLEIQRTEQGDSAMYLCASRPGGFNTEAFFGQGTRLTVV.